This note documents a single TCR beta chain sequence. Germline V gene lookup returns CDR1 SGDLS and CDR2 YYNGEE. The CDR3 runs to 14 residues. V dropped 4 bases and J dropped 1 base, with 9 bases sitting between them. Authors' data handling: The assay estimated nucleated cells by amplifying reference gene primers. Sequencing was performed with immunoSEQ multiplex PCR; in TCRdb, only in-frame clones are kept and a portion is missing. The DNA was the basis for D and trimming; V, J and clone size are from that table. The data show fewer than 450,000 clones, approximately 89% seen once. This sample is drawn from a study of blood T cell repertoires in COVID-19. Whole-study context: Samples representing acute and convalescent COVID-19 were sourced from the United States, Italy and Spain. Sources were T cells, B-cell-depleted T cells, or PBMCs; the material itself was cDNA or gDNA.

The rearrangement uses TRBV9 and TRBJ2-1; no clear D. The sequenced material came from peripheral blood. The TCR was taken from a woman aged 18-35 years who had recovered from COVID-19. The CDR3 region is CASSPDLSYNEQFF. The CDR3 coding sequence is TGTGCCAGCAGCCCTGACTTGTCCTACAATGAGCAGTTCTTC.